This T cell receptor beta chain was recovered during a study of blood T cell repertoires in COVID-19. Study in general: Whether acute or convalescent, the COVID-19 samples came from the United States, Italy and Spain. The cDNA or gDNA used as material had been derived from T cells, B-cell-depleted T cells, or PBMCs.

J gave up 2 bases and V 1 base, and 12 bases lay outside the gene matches. The CDR3 sequence is 19 residues long. Germline CDR1 reads SGHTA; CDR2 reads FQGNSA. Methods used by the authors: Estimated nucleated cell counts came from reference gene primer amplification. The data were produced by immunoSEQ multiplex PCR, yet TCRdb's version contains in-frame clones alone and is incomplete. That table is the source of V, J and clone size, and D and trimming were worked out from the DNA. The table includes roughly 70,000 clones, around 86% detected once. This rearrangement joins TRBV7-2 to TRBJ2-5; 11 bases are a match to TRBD2. Sequenced input: peripheral blood. The receptor was derived from a woman aged 80 or older with active or convalescent COVID-19. DNA of the CDR3: TGTGCCAGCAGCTTAGGAGCTGGGCGGACTAGCGGGCTACAAGAGACCCAGTACTTC. Residues: CASSLGAGRTSGLQETQYF.